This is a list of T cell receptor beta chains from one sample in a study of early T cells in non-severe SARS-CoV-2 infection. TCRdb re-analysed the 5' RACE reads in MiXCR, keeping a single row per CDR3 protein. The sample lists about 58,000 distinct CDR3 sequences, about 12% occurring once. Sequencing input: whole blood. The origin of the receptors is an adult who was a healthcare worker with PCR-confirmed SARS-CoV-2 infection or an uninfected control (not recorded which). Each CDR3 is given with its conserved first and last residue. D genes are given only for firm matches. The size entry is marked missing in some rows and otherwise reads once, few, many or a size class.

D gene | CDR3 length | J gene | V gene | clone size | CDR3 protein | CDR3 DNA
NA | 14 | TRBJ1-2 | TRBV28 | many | CASSLRVVNYGYTF | TGTGCCAGCAGTTTAAGAGTAGTGAACTATGGCTACACCTTC
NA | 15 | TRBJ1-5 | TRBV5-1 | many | CASSLGQFSNQPQHF | TGCGCCAGCAGCTTGGGACAGTTTAGCAATCAGCCCCAGCATTTT
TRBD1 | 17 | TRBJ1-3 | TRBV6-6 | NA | CASSYSRGTGFGNTIYF | TGTGCCAGCAGTTACTCGAGGGGGACAGGGTTTGGAAACACCATATATTTT
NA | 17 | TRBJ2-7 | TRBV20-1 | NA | CSARPLRFETSHYGQYF | TGCAGTGCTAGACCACTGAGGTTTGAAACCTCACACTACGGGCAGTACTTC
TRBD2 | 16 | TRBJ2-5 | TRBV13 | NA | CASSFRLAGGSETQYF | TGTGCCAGCAGCTTCCGACTAGCGGGGGGGTCAGAGACCCAGTACTTC
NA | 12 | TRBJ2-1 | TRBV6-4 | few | CASSDYNNEQFF | TGTGCCAGCAGTGACTACAACAATGAGCAGTTCTTC
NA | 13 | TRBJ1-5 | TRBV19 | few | CASSIESNQPQHF | TGTGCCAGTAGTATAGAAAGCAATCAGCCCCAGCATTTT
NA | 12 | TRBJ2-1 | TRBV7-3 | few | CASSLSHYEQFF | TGTGCCAGCAGCTTAAGTCATTATGAGCAGTTCTTC
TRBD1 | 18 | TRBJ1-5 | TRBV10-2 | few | CASSWTGGPNPRNQPQHF | TGCGCCAGCAGTTGGACAGGGGGACCGAACCCTCGAAATCAGCCCCAGCATTTT
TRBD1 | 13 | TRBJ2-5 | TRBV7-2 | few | CASSWTGGETQYF | TGTGCCAGCAGCTGGACAGGGGGAGAGACCCAGTACTTC
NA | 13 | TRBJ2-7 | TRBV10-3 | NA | CAISGVMSYEQYF | TGTGCCATCAGCGGGGTGATGTCCTACGAGCAGTACTTC
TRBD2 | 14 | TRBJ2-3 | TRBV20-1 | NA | CSAALAGRADTQYF | TGCAGTGCTGCCTTAGCGGGAAGGGCGGATACGCAGTATTTT
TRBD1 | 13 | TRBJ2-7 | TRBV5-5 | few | CASSRTGVNEQYF | TGTGCCAGCAGCCGGACAGGGGTAAACGAGCAGTACTTC
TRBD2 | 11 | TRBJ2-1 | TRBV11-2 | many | CASRLAYEQFF | TGTGCCAGCCGACTAGCCTATGAGCAGTTCTTC
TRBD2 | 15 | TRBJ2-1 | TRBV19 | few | CASSIIGLGYNEQFF | TGTGCCAGTAGTATAATAGGACTAGGGTACAATGAGCAGTTCTTC
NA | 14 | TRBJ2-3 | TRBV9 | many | CASSTRPSADTQYF | TGTGCCAGCAGCACCCGACCCAGTGCGGATACGCAGTATTTT
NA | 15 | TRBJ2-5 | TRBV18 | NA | CASSPGAGKTETQYF | TGTGCCAGCTCACCAGGGGCAGGGAAGACAGAGACCCAGTACTTC
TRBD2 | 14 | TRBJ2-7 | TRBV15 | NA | CATSRATSGYEQYF | TGTGCCACCAGCAGAGCGACTAGCGGCTACGAGCAGTACTTC
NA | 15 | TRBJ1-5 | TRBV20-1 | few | CSARDAGGSNQPQHF | TGCAGTGCTAGAGATGCCGGGGGCAGCAATCAGCCCCAGCATTTT
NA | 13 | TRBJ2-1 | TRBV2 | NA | CASIDAPGGEQFF | TGTGCCAGCATCGACGCCCCAGGTGGTGAGCAGTTCTTC
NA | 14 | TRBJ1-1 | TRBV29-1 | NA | CSVEDGQTNTEAFF | TGCAGCGTTGAAGACGGACAGACGAACACTGAAGCTTTCTTT
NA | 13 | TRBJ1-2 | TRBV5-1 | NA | CASSFRPGDGYTF | TGCGCCAGCAGCTTCCGTCCTGGAGATGGCTACACCTTC
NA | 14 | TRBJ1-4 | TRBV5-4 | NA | CASAVDGTNEKLFF | TGTGCCAGCGCAGTTGACGGCACTAATGAAAAACTGTTTTTT
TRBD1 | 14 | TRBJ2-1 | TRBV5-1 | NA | CATQLTGGNNEQFF | TGCGCCACTCAGCTGACAGGGGGTAACAATGAGCAGTTCTTC
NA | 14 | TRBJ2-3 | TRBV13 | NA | CASSWGDGTDTQYF | TGTGCCAGCAGCTGGGGGGACGGGACAGATACGCAGTATTTT
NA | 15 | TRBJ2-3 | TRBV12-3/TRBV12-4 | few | CASSFQAVYTDTQYF | TGTGCCAGCAGTTTTCAAGCGGTTTACACAGATACGCAGTATTTT
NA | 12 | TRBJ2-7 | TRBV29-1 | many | CSVERGNGEQYF | TGCAGCGTTGAAAGGGGTAACGGCGAGCAGTACTTC
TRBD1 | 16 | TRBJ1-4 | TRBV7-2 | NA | CASSLQPPGQGRKLFF | TGTGCCAGCAGCTTACAGCCCCCGGGACAGGGGAGGAAACTGTTTTTT
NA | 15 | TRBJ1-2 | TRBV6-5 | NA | CASSYDTRGADGYTF | TGTGCCAGCAGTTACGACACCCGGGGGGCGGATGGCTACACCTTC
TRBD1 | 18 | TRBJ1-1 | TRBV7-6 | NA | CASSPSGTGGAKITEAFF | TGTGCCAGCAGCCCCTCCGGGACAGGGGGCGCGAAGATCACTGAAGCTTTCTTT
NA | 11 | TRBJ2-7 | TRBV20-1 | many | CSARLLGEQYF | TGCAGTGCTAGACTACTGGGCGAGCAGTACTTC
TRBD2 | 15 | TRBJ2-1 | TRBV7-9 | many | CASSTSGGIYNEQFF | TGTGCCAGCAGCACTAGCGGGGGGATCTACAATGAGCAGTTCTTC
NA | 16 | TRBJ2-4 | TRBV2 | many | CASRLLDATQGNIQYF | TGTGCCAGCAGACTGCTGGACGCCACCCAGGGAAACATTCAGTACTTC
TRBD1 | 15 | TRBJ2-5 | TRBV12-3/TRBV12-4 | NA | CASSSQGQSGETQYF | TGTGCCAGCAGTTCGCAGGGACAGTCAGGAGAGACCCAGTACTTC
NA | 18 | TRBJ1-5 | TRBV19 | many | CASSIVIQTGYSNQPQHF | TGTGCCAGTAGTATAGTAATTCAGACAGGTTATAGCAATCAGCCCCAGCATTTT
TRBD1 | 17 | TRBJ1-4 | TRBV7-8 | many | CASSPRVPGQGEEKLFF | TGTGCCAGCAGCCCTAGGGTCCCGGGACAGGGGGAAGAAAAACTGTTTTTT
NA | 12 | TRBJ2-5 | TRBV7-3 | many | CASSLYGETQYF | TGTGCCAGCAGCTTATACGGAGAGACCCAGTACTTC
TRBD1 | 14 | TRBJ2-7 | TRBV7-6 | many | CASSLRQGGYEQYF | TGTGCCAGCAGCTTAAGACAGGGGGGGTACGAGCAGTACTTC
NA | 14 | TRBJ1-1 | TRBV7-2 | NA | CASSLVVANTEAFF | TGTGCCAGCAGCTTAGTGGTGGCGAACACTGAAGCTTTCTTT
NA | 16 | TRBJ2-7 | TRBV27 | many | CASSLSIGGGAYEQYF | TGTGCCAGCAGTTTATCGATAGGAGGGGGCGCATACGAGCAGTACTTC
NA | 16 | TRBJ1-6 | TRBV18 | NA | CAGSRTEGSYNSPLHF | TGTGCCGGCTCACGGACAGAAGGCTCGTATAATTCACCCCTCCACTTT
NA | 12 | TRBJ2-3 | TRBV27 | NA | CASSLTPDTQYF | TGTGCCAGCAGTTTGACCCCGGATACGCAGTATTTT
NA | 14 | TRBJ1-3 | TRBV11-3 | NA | CASSLSGRGNTIYF | TGTGCCAGCAGCTTGTCCGGACGCGGAAACACCATATATTTT
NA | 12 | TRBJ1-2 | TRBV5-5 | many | CASSFDLYGYTF | TGTGCCAGCAGCTTCGACCTGTATGGCTACACCTTC
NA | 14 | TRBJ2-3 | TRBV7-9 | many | CASRWDTSTDTQYF | TGTGCCAGCAGGTGGGACACCTCCACAGATACGCAGTATTTT
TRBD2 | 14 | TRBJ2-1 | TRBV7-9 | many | CASLSGSTYNEQFF | TGTGCCAGCCTCAGCGGGAGCACCTACAATGAGCAGTTCTTC
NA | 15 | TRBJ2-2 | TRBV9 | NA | CASSPRQGMGGELFF | TGTGCCAGCAGCCCCCGCCAGGGGATGGGCGGGGAGCTGTTTTTT